This TCR beta chain was identified during a study of response to subunit inactivated influenza vaccine. TCRdb itself ran the RT-PCR reads through MiXCR, one entry per CDR3 protein. The sample consists of hundreds of thousands of distinct CDR3 sequences, 12% to 15% of them appearing once. Study-wide results and limits: The authors offered the suggestion that each seasonal influenza vaccination recruits few new T cells.

This clonotype was counted a few times. Its antigen is unidentified. This receptor was obtained from a man aged 50 to 60 who received an inactivated influenza vaccine. This sample comprised PBMCs from blood, obtained 14 to 15 days before vaccination.

The CDR3 sequence: CSARGPLEDEQYF. The CDR3 nucleotides read TGCAGTGCTAGAGGACCATTGGAGGACGAGCAGTACTTC. The chain has TRBV20-1 and TRBJ2-7; the D gene is possibly TRBD2 (5 bases). Germline loops: CDR1 DFQATT, CDR2 SNEGSKA (reference sequence). Deletions cut 1 base from V and 5 bases from J, with 12 bases between. The CDR3 totals 13 residues.